Below, 19 T cell receptor beta chains from the same sample are listed, as sequenced in a study of response to subunit inactivated influenza vaccine. MiXCR, applied by TCRdb to the RT-PCR reads, yields one record per CDR3 protein. This table has 500,000 to 650,000 distinct CDR3 sequences, less than 8% appearing once. Sequenced material: PBMCs from blood, taken 23 months after vaccination. The receptors here all came from a man aged 50-75 years who received an inactivated influenza vaccine.

The table lists this clonotype with a few counts. This chain links TRBV5-1 with TRBJ1-4; maybe TRBD1 (5 bases). This CDR3 region has 16 residues. The germline gives CDR1 SGHRS, CDR2 YFSETQ. Trimming pared 1 base from V and 1 base from J, leaving 11 bases between. CDR3 DNA sequence: TGCGCCAGCAGCTTGAGGGCAGACAGAACTAATGAAAAACTGTTTTTT. This encodes CASSLRADRTNEKLFF.

The table lists this clonotype with many counts. The chain links TRBV5-1 to TRBJ2-1; no firm D call. The V gene's germline CDR1 is SGHRS and CDR2 YFSETQ. The CDR3 length is 14 residues. The V end lost 0 bases, the J end lost 2 bases, and 6 bases lay between the germline ends. This CDR3 is CASSLEMTYNEQFF. CDR3 sequence (DNA): TGCGCCAGCAGCTTGGAAATGACCTACAATGAGCAGTTCTTC.

The rearrangement joins TRBV4-2 to TRBJ1-4, with D possibly being TRBD1 (6 bases). The CDR3 sequence is 17 residues long. Germline loops: CDR1 LGHNA, CDR2 YNFKEQ. Trimming shortened V by 5 bases and J by 0 bases, and 16 bases separated the two germline ends. DNA of the CDR3: TGTGCCAGCAGCTTCCAGGGGCCTAGTGCAACTAATGAAAAACTGTTTTTT. Translated: CASSFQGPSATNEKLFF.

The gene calls are TRBV4-2 and TRBJ2-7, with D unclear. The V end lost 0 bases, the J end lost 2 bases, and 5 bases lay between the germline ends. The germline V gene encodes CDR1 LGHNA and CDR2 YNFKEQ. The CDR3 runs to 13 residues. CDR3 sequence: CASSQDAAYEQYF. CDR3 nucleotides: TGTGCCAGCAGCCAAGATGCAGCCTACGAGCAGTACTTC.

J is TRBJ2-5 and V is TRBV27; 14 bases match TRBD2. CDR1 is MNHEY, CDR2 SMNVEV, per germline (reference sequence). The ends lost 7 bases at V and 6 bases at J; junction bases unmatched: 16. The CDR3 consists of 18 residues. Here the CDR3 reads CASKPTGLAGGNAQTQYF. The CDR3 DNA sequence: TGTGCCAGCAAACCCACCGGACTAGCGGGAGGTAACGCACAGACCCAGTACTTC.

This clonotype was detected ten times or more. The CDR3 loop is CASSLPGTSNRGLFF. The CDR3 region has the DNA TGCGCCAGCAGCTTGCCCGGGACATCGAATCGAGGGCTGTTTTTT. The rearrangement uses TRBV5-1 and TRBJ2-2; D might be TRBD1 (6 bases). The germline V gene has CDR1 SGHRS and CDR2 YFSETQ. The V gene lost 1 base and the J gene lost 13 bases, with 20 bases spanning the gap. The CDR3 covers 15 residues. Supplemented by reference TRBV5-1 and TRBJ2-2, the full variable domain reads KAGVTQTPRYLIKTRGQQVTLSCSPISGHRSVSWYQQTPGQGLQFLFEYFSETQRNKGNFPGRFSGRQFSNSRSEMNVSTLELGDSALYLCASSLPGTSNRGLFFGEGSRLTVL.

V usage is TRBV28 and J usage is TRBJ1-2; D gene uncertain. Per the germline V gene, CDR1 is MDHEN and CDR2 is SYDVKM. This CDR3 spans 13 amino acids. V was clipped by 5 bases and J by 5 bases, with 12 bases between them. CDR3: CASSVPGKYGYTF. The CDR3, as DNA: TGTGCCAGCAGTGTTCCGGGAAAGTATGGCTACACCTTC.

The chain joins TRBV28 to TRBJ2-1, with unresolved D. The germline V and J ends were trimmed by 2 bases and 3 bases, with 8 bases remaining between them. Germline V gene sequence: CDR1 MDHEN, CDR2 SYDVKM. The CDR3 length is 14 residues. CDR3 amino acids: CASSLDGDYNEQFF. CDR3 coding DNA: TGTGCCAGCAGTTTAGATGGAGACTACAATGAGCAGTTCTTC.

This clonotype appeared many times. The chain recombines TRBV3-1 with TRBJ2-1, with 8 bases identical to TRBD2. The CDR3 runs 16 residues. Per the germline V gene, CDR1 is LGHDT and CDR2 is YNNKEL (reference sequence). The ends lost 6 bases at V and 1 base at J; junction bases unmatched: 8. The chain's CDR3 is CASSSSGRGSYNEQFF. DNA of the CDR3: TGTGCCAGCAGTTCAAGCGGGAGAGGGTCCTACAATGAGCAGTTCTTC.

This clonotype was counted at least ten times. V and J are TRBV5-1 and TRBJ2-7; 11 nucleotides agree with TRBD2. Germline values: CDR1 SGHRS, CDR2 YFSETQ. The CDR3 totals 15 residues. V lost 2 bases to trimming and J lost 2 bases; unmatched junction nucleotides: 3. CDR3 amino acids: CASSFTGLAAYEQYF. The CDR3 DNA sequence: TGCGCCAGCAGCTTCACGGGACTAGCGGCCTACGAGCAGTACTTC.

V gene TRBV20-1 combines with J gene TRBJ1-3; D might be TRBD1 (5 bases). The CDR3 is 19 residues long. Trimming stripped 2 bases from V and 0 bases from J, with 23 bases between. Germline V lookup: CDR1 DFQATT, CDR2 SNEGSKA (reference sequence). The CDR3 region is CSARSLRGLDSSSGNTIYF. The CDR3 DNA follows: TGCAGTGCTAGATCCCTGCGCGGTCTAGACAGCAGCTCTGGAAACACCATATATTTT.

The table lists this clonotype with a few counts. The chain joins TRBV18 to TRBJ2-3, with D possibly being TRBD1 or TRBD2 (5 bases each). V lost 2 bases to trimming and J lost 2 bases, with 14 bases between them. CDR1 and CDR2 from the germline V gene are KGHSH and LQKENI. The CDR3 runs 16 residues. The CDR3 region is CASSPKAGTYTDTQYF. In DNA form, the CDR3 reads TGTGCCAGCTCACCAAAGGCAGGGACCTACACAGATACGCAGTATTTT.

This clonotype was picked up a small number of times. This chain uses TRBV29-1 with TRBJ2-1; D unresolved. The CDR3 runs 11 residues. The germline gives CDR1 SQVTM, CDR2 ANQGSEA. Deletions cut 4 bases from V and 14 bases from J, with 15 bases between. DNA of the CDR3: TGCAGCGTTGGTCAGCGCCCAGGAGAGTTCTTC. Amino acids: CSVGQRPGEFF.

The table lists this clonotype with a few counts. In DNA form, the CDR3 reads TGCGCCAGCAGCTCGACAAACAGCAGGGGACAAGAGACCCAGTACTTC. It codes for CASSSTNSRGQETQYF. The chain joins TRBV5-1 to TRBJ2-5; TRBD1 might be the D (6 bases). The CDR3 extends over 16 amino acids. The V gene lost 3 bases and the J gene lost 2 bases, with 17 bases spanning the gap. Germline CDR1 SGHRS, CDR2 YFSETQ.

The J gene is TRBJ1-6, the V gene TRBV4-2; TRBD1 matches at 7 bases. This CDR3 has 15 residues. V shed 7 bases and J 4 bases; nucleotides not matched to a gene: 7. CDR1 LGHNA and CDR2 YNFKEQ come from the germline V gene. In nucleotides, the CDR3 is TGTGCCAGCAAACGGGACAGTCTTTATAATTCACCCCTCCACTTT. Amino acid sequence: CASKRDSLYNSPLHF.

This clonotype occurred many times. At one of its ends the junction is not consistent with the germline gene, which may arise from a read error. This rearrangement joins TRBV7-9 to TRBJ2-4, with D tentatively TRBD2 (7 bases). Germline V gene sequence: CDR1 SEHNR, CDR2 FQNEAQ (reference sequence). The CDR3 loop spans 16 amino acids. Here the CDR3 reads CASSLGGGLAKNIQYF. The CDR3 DNA is TGTGCCAGCAGTTTAGGCGGGGGCCTAGCCAAAAACATTCAGTACTTC. The complete variable domain, with remaining parts taken from reference TRBV7-9 and TRBJ2-4, reads DTGVSQNPRHKITKRGQNVTFRCDPISEHNRLYWYRQTLGQGPEFLTYFQNEAQLEKSRLLSDRFSAERPKGSFSTLEIQRTEQGDSAMYLCASSLGGGLAKNIQYFGAGTRLSVL.

This clonotype was counted many times. The chain links TRBV24-1 to TRBJ2-1, with 8 positions matching TRBD2. The J segment lost 2 bases and the V segment lost 4 bases, leaving 3 bases of the junction unmatched. Germline CDR1 is KGHDR and CDR2 is SFDVKD. CDR3 length equals 15 residues. The CDR3 is CATSELAGTYNEQFF. Here the CDR3 DNA reads TGTGCCACCAGTGAGTTAGCGGGGACCTACAATGAGCAGTTCTTC.

Many counts were recorded for this clonotype. The V call is TRBV20-1, the J call TRBJ2-3, with D tentatively TRBD1 or TRBD2 (5 bases each). The germline V gene encodes CDR1 DFQATT and CDR2 SNEGSKA (reference sequence). V gave up 5 bases and J gave up 3 bases, with 18 bases separating them. CDR3 length: 15 amino acids. The CDR3 is CSASDSQEVTDTQYF. In nucleotides, the CDR3 is TGCAGTGCTTCTGACAGCCAGGAGGTGACAGATACGCAGTATTTT.

This clonotype was seen repeatedly, ten times or more. This rearrangement joins TRBV7-2 to TRBJ1-4, with 7 bases identical to TRBD1. This CDR3 contains 16 residues. V was pared by 2 bases and J by 7 bases, with 10 bases of the junction left unmatched. Germline V gene lookup returns CDR1 SGHTA and CDR2 FQGNSA. Here the CDR3 reads CASSLYGTEKFEKLFF. The CDR3 DNA follows: TGTGCCAGCAGCTTATACGGGACAGAGAAGTTTGAAAAACTGTTTTTT.